Below, 4 T cell receptor beta chains from the same sample are listed, as sequenced in a study of T cells after yellow fever vaccination. TCRdb processed the 5' RACE reads anew with MiXCR; each CDR3 protein has one entry. The sample contains fewer than 650,000 distinct CDR3 sequences, less than 25% of which appear only once. The source material was PBMCs, sampled roughly 20 days after the first yellow fever vaccination. All receptors come from a young man who received the YFV17D yellow fever vaccine.

This clonotype has a handful of counts. The chain has TRBV29-1 and TRBJ1-2; D might be TRBD1 (6 bases). Germline V gene data show CDR1 as SQVTM and CDR2 as ANQGSEA. There are 13 residues in the CDR3. V was clipped by 7 bases and J by 6 bases, with 18 bases between them. This chain's CDR3 is CSARHPGEHGYTF. The CDR3 DNA reads TGCAGCGCCCGTCACCCAGGGGAGCATGGCTACACCTTC.

V usage is TRBV11-2 and J usage is TRBJ2-3; D is undetermined. This CDR3 comprises 12 residues. Per germline, CDR1 SGHAT and CDR2 FQNNGV. V was clipped by 6 bases and J by 5 bases, with 9 bases between them. The CDR3 bases are TGTGCCAGCAGACCCTGGAGAGATACGCAGTATTTT. Its protein product is CASRPWRDTQYF.

CDR3 residues: CASSLRTGNTGELFF. Written as DNA, the CDR3 is TGTGCCAGCAGTTTACGGACAGGGAACACCGGGGAGCTGTTTTTT. The V gene is TRBV12-3 or TRBV12-4, the J gene TRBJ2-2, with 7 bases fitting TRBD1. The V segment lost 2 bases and the J segment 1 base; nucleotides outside the gene matches: 1. This CDR3 has 15 residues.

This clonotype has more than one count but fewer than ten. V usage is TRBV3-1 and J usage is TRBJ2-6; possibly TRBD1 for D (6 bases). Trimming removed 1 base from V and 1 base from J, with 8 bases in between. Germline V CDR1 and CDR2: LGHDT, YNNKEL (reference sequence). The CDR3 runs to 16 residues. CDR3 loop: CASSQGTASGANVLTF. The DNA for the CDR3 is TGTGCCAGCAGCCAAGGGACAGCTTCTGGGGCCAACGTCCTGACTTTC.